The source of this T cell receptor (beta chain) is a study of regulatory T cells in long-lasting Graves disease. In the study overall: Graves' patients, diagnosed recently, had received antithyroid drugs under 3 months.

Per germline, CDR1 SGHTA and CDR2 FQGNSA. The V end lost 2 bases, the J end lost 0 bases, and 15 bases lay between the germline ends. The CDR3 extends over 17 amino acids. The time point is: newly diagnosed GD, antithyroid drugs for less than 3 months. The TCR library was prepared using RNA isolated from PBMCs. Graves' disease diagnosis relied on American Thyroid Association guidelines. Around 10 milliliters of peripheral blood were taken and placed in EDTA tubes. This clonotype showed up many times. TCR beta libraries were built with iRepertoire HTBI primers and Arm-PCR of CDR3 regions. MiXCR, applied by TCRdb to the multiplex PCR reads, yields one record per CDR3 protein. The top ten clones hold more than 30% of a sample with about 300,000 distinct CDR3 sequences, 15% to 20% of them seen once.

Sequencing used peripheral blood mononuclear cells (PBMCs), obtained at new diagnosis, from a patient treated with antithyroid drugs. The chain recombines TRBV7-2 with TRBJ2-3, with D unresolved. The TCR sequence derives from a female donor with Graves disease. CDR3 in amino acids: CASSLRINVPSTDTQYF. DNA for the CDR3: TGTGCCAGCAGCTTACGAATCAACGTTCCTAGCACAGATACGCAGTATTTT.